This T cell receptor beta chain was sequenced for a study of T cell repertoires in cytomegalovirus infection. Study in general: Public TCR beta signatures provided an indication of both CMV infection and a matching HLA type.

Using its own MiXCR run on the reads, TCRdb lists one record per CDR3 protein. Of a few hundred thousand distinct CDR3 sequences listed, 20% to 25% are singletons. Study conclusions and caveats: The study found HLA-C-restricted CMV-specific TCR beta clonotypes dominating the ex vivo response. Accumulated public TCR beta family frequency recognized individuals carrying CMV together with the relevant HLA.

The length of the CDR3 is 16 residues. CDR1 is SGHNT and CDR2 is YENEEA in the germline V gene. V was clipped by 3 bases and J by 7 bases; unmatched bases: 11. Note on this clonotype: No antigen is known for it.

The TCR sequence derives from a human donor in good health (CMV status not recorded). Some clones in this sample may be carry-over from other donors' samples. V gene TRBV11-3 combines with J gene TRBJ2-5; 10 nucleotides align to TRBD1. Here the sequenced sample was cultured PBMCs, taken from culture after CMV antigen stimulation. The chain's CDR3 is CASSFRTGGSPGTQYF. As DNA, the CDR3 is TGTGCCAGCAGCTTTCGGACAGGGGGGAGCCCAGGGACCCAGTACTTC.